The TCR beta chain described here comes from a study of blood T cells in healthy people across ages. Study-wide results and limits: A greater number of naive CD4+ cells and higher diversity distinguished long-lived donors from aged donors. Across samples, TCR beta diversity tracked strongly with naive T cell percentage.

They isolated at least 6.5 million PBMCs from each sample. A second PCR of about 7 to 12 cycles used a sample-barcoded 5' primer and a J-beta primer mix. One entry per CDR3 protein results from TCRdb running MiXCR on the 5' RACE reads. This sample has some 1 million distinct CDR3 sequences, with less than 50% found just once. The CDR3 loop spans 12 amino acids. After removal of 7 bases from V and 4 bases from J, the junction contained 2 bases not matched to a gene. CDR1 SQVTM and CDR2 ANQGSEA come from the germline V gene. Points on this clonotype: Its cognate antigen is unknown.

The sequence came from an older woman in good health. The chain is built from TRBV29-1 and TRBJ2-7, with 12 bases that match TRBD2. Sequencing was carried out using blood. The CDR3 DNA follows: TGCAGCGCTCTAGCGGGAGGGTACGAGCAGTACTTC. It specifies CSALAGGYEQYF.